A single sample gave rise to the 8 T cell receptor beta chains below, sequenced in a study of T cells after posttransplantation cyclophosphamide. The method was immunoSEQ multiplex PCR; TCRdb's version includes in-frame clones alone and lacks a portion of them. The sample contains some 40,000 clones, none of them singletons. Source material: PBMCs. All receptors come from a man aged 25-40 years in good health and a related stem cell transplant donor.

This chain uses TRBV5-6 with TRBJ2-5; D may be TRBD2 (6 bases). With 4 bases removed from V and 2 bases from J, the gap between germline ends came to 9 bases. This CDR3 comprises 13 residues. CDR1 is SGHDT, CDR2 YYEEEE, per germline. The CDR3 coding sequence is TGTGCCAGCAGCGGGGGGTTGCAAGAGACCCAGTACTTC. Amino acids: CASSGGLQETQYF.

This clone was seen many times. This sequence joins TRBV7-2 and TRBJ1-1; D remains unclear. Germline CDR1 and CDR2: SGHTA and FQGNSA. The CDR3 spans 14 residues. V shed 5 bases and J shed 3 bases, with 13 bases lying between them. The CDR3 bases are TGTGCCAGCAGCCGCATGAGGGTGGACACTGAAGCTTTCTTT. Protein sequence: CASSRMRVDTEAFF.

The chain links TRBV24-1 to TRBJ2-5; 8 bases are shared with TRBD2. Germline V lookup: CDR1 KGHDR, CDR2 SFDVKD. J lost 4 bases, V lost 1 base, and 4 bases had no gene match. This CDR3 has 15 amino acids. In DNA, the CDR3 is TGTGCCACCAGTGATTTCGGGGGGGGGCGAGAGACCCAGTACTTC. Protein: CATSDFGGGRETQYF.

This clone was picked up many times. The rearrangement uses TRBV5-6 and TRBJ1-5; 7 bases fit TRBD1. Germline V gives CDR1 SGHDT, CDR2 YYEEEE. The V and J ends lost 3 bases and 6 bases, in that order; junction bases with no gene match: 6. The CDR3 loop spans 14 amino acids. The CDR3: CASSSGQVGQPQHF. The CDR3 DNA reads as TGTGCCAGCAGCTCCGGACAGGTTGGTCAGCCCCAGCATTTT. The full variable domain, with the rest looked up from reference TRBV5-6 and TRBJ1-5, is DAGVTQSPTHLIKTRGQQVTLRCSPKSGHDTVSWYQQALGQGPQFIFQYYEEEERQRGNFPDRFSGHQFPNYSSELNVNALLLGDSALYLCASSSGQVGQPQHFGDGTRLSIL.

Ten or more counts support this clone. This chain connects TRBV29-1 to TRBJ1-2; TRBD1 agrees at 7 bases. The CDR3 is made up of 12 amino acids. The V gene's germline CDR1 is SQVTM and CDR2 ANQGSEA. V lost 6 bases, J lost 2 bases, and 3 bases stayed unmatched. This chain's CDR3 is CSVRRGNYGYTF. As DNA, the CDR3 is TGCAGCGTCCGCAGGGGGAACTATGGCTACACCTTC.

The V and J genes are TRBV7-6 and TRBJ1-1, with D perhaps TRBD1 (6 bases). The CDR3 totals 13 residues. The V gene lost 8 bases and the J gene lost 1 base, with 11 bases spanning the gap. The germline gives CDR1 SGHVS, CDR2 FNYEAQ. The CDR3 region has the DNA TGTGCCAGCTCCGGGGGGGCGAACACTGAAGCTTTCTTT. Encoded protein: CASSGGANTEAFF. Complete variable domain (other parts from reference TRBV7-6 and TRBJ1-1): GAGVSQSPRYKVTKRGQDVALRCDPISGHVSLYWYRQALGQGPEFLTYFNYEAQQDKSGLPNDRFSAERPEGSISTLTIQRTEQRDSAMYRCASSGGANTEAFFGQGTRLTVV.

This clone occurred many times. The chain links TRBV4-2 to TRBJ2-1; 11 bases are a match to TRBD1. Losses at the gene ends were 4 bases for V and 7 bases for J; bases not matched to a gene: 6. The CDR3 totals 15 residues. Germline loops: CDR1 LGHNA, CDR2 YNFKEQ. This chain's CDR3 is CASSPMDRGQNEQFF. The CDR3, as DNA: TGTGCCAGCAGCCCCATGGACAGGGGGCAGAATGAGCAGTTCTTC.

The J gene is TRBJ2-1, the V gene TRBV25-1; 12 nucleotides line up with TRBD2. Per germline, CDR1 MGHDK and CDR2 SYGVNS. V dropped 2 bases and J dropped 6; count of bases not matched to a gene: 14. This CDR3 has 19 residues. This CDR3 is CASSEGSRPTSGGPNEQFF. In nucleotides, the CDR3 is TGTGCCAGCAGTGAAGGATCACGACCGACTAGCGGGGGCCCCAATGAGCAGTTCTTC.